The TCR beta chain under discussion was sequenced for a study of CD8 T cells in Susac syndrome. CDR3 length: 12 amino acids. The germline V gene encodes CDR1 MGHDK and CDR2 SYGVNS. V shed 4 bases and J 8 bases; nucleotides not matched to a gene: 0. Random hexamers served to reverse transcribe roughly 0.45 to 1 ug RNA. TCRdb reprocessed the immunoSEQ multiplex PCR reads via MiXCR and lists one record per CDR3 protein. The sample lists 65,000 to 100,000 distinct CDR3 sequences; approximately 96% were seen once. The sequence was collected from a human donor with Susac syndrome. This chain links TRBV25-1 with TRBJ2-1; the match to TRBD1 covers 9 bases. Sequencing was carried out using CD8+ T cells from PBMCs. This chain's CDR3 is CASSGTGDEQFF. The CDR3 bases are TGTGCCAGCAGTGGGACAGGGGATGAGCAGTTCTTC.